This T cell receptor beta chain is drawn from a study of CD8+CD57+ T cells in acquired aplastic anemia. Study in general: The study obtained an average of about 3.1 ug of DNA from sorted CD4+ and CD8+ cells. The study's findings and limits: The study identified around 28 CD8+ CDR3 sequences shared by patients and controls.

CDR1 and CDR2 (germline): SGHAT, FQNNGV. This CDR3 has 12 residues. Individuals selected for sequencing had exhibited CD8+CD57+ cell expansion on flow cytometry. The study profiled TCR beta VDJ and CDR3 using genomic DNA as template. TCRdb re-analysed the reads in MiXCR, keeping a single row per CDR3 protein. The data hold 310,000 or so distinct CDR3 sequences, with approximately 57% observed a single time. This clonotype was seen only once. Its matching antigen is unknown. The germline gene is not matched at one end of the junction; a read error may be the cause. The origin of this receptor is a human donor with aplastic anemia. The chain couples TRBV11-2 to TRBJ1-6; D unclear. The sequencing sample was made of sorted CD4+, CD8+, or CD8+CD57+ T cells (not recorded which) from PBMCs. CDR3 sequence: CAGSPGSSPLHF. As DNA, the CDR3 is TGTGCCGGCAGCCCGGGGAGTTCACCCCTCCACTTT.